This T cell receptor (beta chain) is from a study of cytotoxic CD8 clonotypes in ibrutinib-treated CLL. Looking at the study overall: Response samples were taken after a median roughly twelve months of treatment, range 6 to 36.

Assay used: immunoSEQ multiplex PCR; TCRdb lists only in-frame clones, some missing. This sample has about 23,000 clones; about two thirds occur once, and the top ten carry about 30%. This CDR3 comprises 13 residues. The V end lost 4 bases, the J end lost 0 bases, and 6 bases lay between the germline ends. Germline-derived CDR1 and CDR2 are SNHLY and FYNNEI. The chain couples TRBV2 to TRBJ1-2; D unclear. This sequence originates from a human donor with chronic lymphocytic leukemia. The sequences come from PBMCs, collected after 24 months of ibrutinib treatment. The CDR3 DNA is TGTGCCAGCAGTGCGCAGTCTAACTATGGCTACACCTTC. Its protein product is CASSAQSNYGYTF.